Below are 6 T cell receptor beta chains sequenced from a single sample in a study of T-cell reconstitution after alpha-beta-depleted transplantation in children. A TCRbeta library incorporating unique molecular identifiers was prepared. A single record per CDR3 protein comes from TCRdb applying MiXCR to the PCR reads. There are hundreds of thousands of distinct CDR3 sequences in the sample; over 25% occur only once, and 2% to 3% lies in the top ten. The material was PBMCs from the stem cell graft donor, obtained from the stem cell graft. The receptors originated from a human donor who donated a stem cell graft to a child with aplastic anemia.

This chain uses TRBV5-1 with TRBJ1-4; D ambiguous. Germline V lookup: CDR1 SGHRS, CDR2 YFSETQ. Trimming cost V 0 bases and J 3 bases, with 9 bases left between them. This CDR3 region has 15 residues. This CDR3 reads CASSLDGRSNEKLFF. CDR3 DNA sequence: TGCGCCAGCAGCTTGGATGGGCGGTCTAATGAAAAACTGTTTTTT.

The V gene is TRBV30, the J gene TRBJ1-1; D might be TRBD1 (6 bases). This CDR3 is built from 14 residues. Germline V gene lookup returns CDR1 GTSNPN and CDR2 SVGIG (reference sequence). V lost 0 bases, J lost 6 bases, and 14 bases lay in between. CDR3 DNA sequence: TGTGCCTGGAGTGTAGGGGGTTCGGCGGCTGAAGCTTTCTTT. Translated: CAWSVGGSAAEAFF.

This chain uses TRBV18 with TRBJ2-7, with 8 bases lining up with TRBD1. The CDR3 runs to 17 residues. Per the germline V gene, CDR1 is KGHSH and CDR2 is LQKENI. Trimming cost V 6 bases and J 2 bases; bases outside gene matches: 15. CDR3 sequence (DNA): TGTGCCAGCTCTCCTCCACCGGGACAGGACCCTACCTACGAGCAGTACTTC. As protein: CASSPPPGQDPTYEQYF.

This sequence joins TRBV4-1 and TRBJ1-5; D is uncertain. Trimming left V 1 base short and J 5 bases short, with 12 bases between. The CDR3 covers 15 residues. The germline V gene has CDR1 MGHRA and CDR2 YSYEKL. CDR3 nucleotide sequence: TGCGCCAGCAGCCAAGGGGTCACACAAGATCAGCCCCAGCATTTT. This gives the protein CASSQGVTQDQPQHF.

This chain joins TRBV11-2 and TRBJ1-2; perhaps TRBD1 as D (5 bases). Per the germline V gene, CDR1 is SGHAT and CDR2 is FQNNGV. Between the trimmed V and J ends, which lost 6 bases and 6 bases, there was a span of 17 bases. This CDR3 is built from 14 residues. CDR3 sequence reads: CASSLSREVDGYTF. As DNA, the CDR3 is TGTGCCAGCAGTCTGAGCAGGGAGGTGGATGGCTACACCTTC.

The chain carries TRBV7-8 and TRBJ2-7; D is perhaps TRBD1 (6 bases). The ends were cut back, 5 bases at V and 1 base at J, with 15 bases in the middle. The CDR3 has 15 residues. Germline V gene sequence: CDR1 SGHVS, CDR2 FQNEAQ. Written as DNA, the CDR3 is TGTGCCAGCAGCAAAGAAGGACAGCTTTCCTACGAGCAGTACTTC. It yields the protein CASSKEGQLSYEQYF.